A single sample gave rise to the 17 T cell receptor beta chains below, sequenced in a study of Tregs in tolerant kidney transplant recipients. Produced via immunoSEQ multiplex PCR; TCRdb's table is partial and in-frame only. The sample spans approximately 31,000 clones; the ten largest clones claim about 7.6%. The sequencing used CD8+ T cells from blood, collected before the transplant. Source of these receptors: a human donor who received a combined kidney and bone marrow transplant.

As regards this clone: Read sequence stops 3 residues before the CDR3 end, and the germline J gene provides the missing end. V gene TRBV6-1 combines with J gene TRBJ2-3; 10 nucleotides align to TRBD1. Germline CDR1 is MNHNS and CDR2 is SASEGT. There are 16 residues in the CDR3. The ends lost 3 bases at V and 4 bases at J; junction bases unmatched: 7. The part of the CDR3 DNA that was read is TGTGCCAGCAGTGAGAGGACAGGGGGGGACTCAGATACG. This encodes CASSERTGGDSDT. Given in full, the CDR3 is CASSERTGGDSDTQYF.

Regarding this clone: The CDR3 extends 3 residues past the end of the read, so its final part is completed from the germline J gene. The chain employs TRBV18 and TRBJ2-3, with 9 positions matching TRBD2. CDR3 size: 17 residues. CDR1 and CDR2 from the germline V gene are KGHSH and LQKENI. With 4 bases clipped from V and 2 bases from J, the junction kept 10 bases outside the gene matches. CDR3 region: CASSLYRGGADTDTQYF. The CDR3 bases that were read are TGTGCCAGCTCACTATACCGCGGGGGGGCGGACACAGATACG. Full variable domain (missing parts from reference TRBV18 and TRBJ2-3): NAGVMQNPRHLVRRRGQEARLRCSPMKGHSHVYWYRQLPEEGLKFMVYLQKENIIDESGMPKERFSAEFPKEGPSILRIQQVVRGDSAAYFCASSLYRGGADTDTQYFGPGTRLTVL.

Regarding this clone: The read finishes 3 residues shy of the CDR3 end, and the germline J gene is used to complete it. V gene TRBV2 combines with J gene TRBJ1-4; 7 bases agree with TRBD1. The CDR3 is 17 residues long. After removal of 6 bases from V and 0 bases from J, the junction contained 10 bases not matched to a gene. CDR1 and CDR2 from the germline V gene are SNHLY and FYNNEI. CDR3: CASRWTGLPTTNEKLFF. The CDR3 bases that were read are TGTGCCAGCAGGTGGACAGGCCTACCTACAACTAATGAAAAA.

Concerning this clone itself: The read gets to within 3 residues of the CDR3 end, and the germline J gene fills in the rest. The J gene is TRBJ2-1, the V gene TRBV2; a weak D match, TRBD2 (5 bases). Looked up from germline, CDR1 is SNHLY and CDR2 is FYNNEI. Deletions cut 6 bases from V and 7 bases from J, with 13 bases between. The CDR3 totals 13 residues. The CDR3 is CASRHSGLNEQFF. The sequenced part of the CDR3 DNA is TGTGCCAGCAGGCACAGCGGACTTAATGAG.

Of note for this clone: The read falls 3 residues short of the CDR3 end, and the missing part is taken from the germline J gene. This sequence joins TRBV14 and TRBJ1-5, with TRBD1 identical over 10 bases. The CDR3 is 17 amino acids. Germline V gene lookup returns CDR1 SGHDN and CDR2 FVKESK. Trimming took 4 bases from V and 7 from J; bases not matched to a gene: 13. CDR3 amino acids: CASSLRVGQGGWQPQHF. The part of the CDR3 DNA that was read is TGTGCCAGCAGCCTAAGAGTAGGACAGGGGGGTTGGCAGCCC.

Concerning this clone: Read coverage stops 3 residues before the CDR3 terminus; the germline J gene supplies the remainder. The rearrangement joins TRBV13 to TRBJ2-1; 15 bases agree with TRBD2. The length of the CDR3 is 22 residues. The germline V gene encodes CDR1 PRHDT and CDR2 FYEKMQ (reference sequence). V lost 0 bases, J lost 0 bases, and 12 bases stayed unmatched. Partial CDR3 DNA: TGTGCCAGCAGCTTAGGGCATAGTCCGGGACTAGCGGGGGGTAGCTCCTACAATGAG. Translation: CASSLGHSPGLAGGSSYNE. The CDR3 as a whole reads CASSLGHSPGLAGGSSYNEQFF.

Turning to this clone: The read stops 3 residues short of the end of the CDR3; the missing end is completed from the germline J gene. This rearrangement joins TRBV2 to TRBJ2-5, with 13 bases fitting TRBD2. The V gene's germline CDR1 is SNHLY and CDR2 FYNNEI. This CDR3 is built from 16 residues. The V gene end was trimmed by 7 bases and the J gene end by 2 bases; junction bases not matched to a gene: 7. CDR3 DNA (partial): TGTGCCAGCATCGGACTAGCGGGAGTGGATCAAGAGACC. Amino acids: CASIGLAGVDQET. The whole CDR3 sequence reads CASIGLAGVDQETQYF.

Concerning this clone: From the germline J gene comes the end of the CDR3, since the read stops 3 residues before it. The V gene is TRBV19, the J gene TRBJ1-1, with 7 bases lining up with TRBD1. CDR3 length equals 14 residues. The germline gives CDR1 LNHDA, CDR2 SQIVND (reference sequence). The V and J ends lost 5 bases and 3 bases, in that order; junction bases with no gene match: 6. The sequenced CDR3 bases are TGTGCCAGTAGTCACACAGGGGCGTACACTGAA. Protein product: CASSHTGAYTE. The whole CDR3 protein reads CASSHTGAYTEAFF.

Concerning this clone: The read comes to an end 3 residues before the CDR3 does, leaving the germline J gene to fill in the end. This sequence joins TRBV23-1 and TRBJ1-5; possibly TRBD1 for D (6 bases). TRBV23-1 is an ORF for which the function is uncertain. The CDR3 extends over 18 amino acids. V was shortened by 3 bases and J by 1 base, with 19 bases between the two germline ends. CDR3 sequence: CASSHAAGHLESNQPQHF. The part of the CDR3 DNA that was read is TGCGCCAGCAGTCACGCCGCGGGACATTTGGAGAGCAATCAGCCC.

Of note for this clone: The CDR3 extends 3 residues past the end of the read, so its final part is completed from the germline J gene. The chain is built from TRBV13 and TRBJ2-7, with D hard to call. The CDR3 loop spans 14 amino acids. CDR1 is PRHDT, CDR2 FYEKMQ, per germline (reference sequence). V gave up 2 bases and J gave up 3 bases, with 11 bases separating them. This CDR3 reads CASSLRHLSYEQYF. The part of the CDR3 DNA that was read is TGTGCCAGCAGCTTAAGGCACCTGAGCTACGAG.

A word on this clone: The CDR3 end lies 3 residues beyond the end of the read and is filled in from the germline J gene. The chain employs TRBV7-6 and TRBJ2-1, with TRBD1 matching 7 bases. Trimming took 8 bases from V and 1 from J; bases not matched to a gene: 2. The CDR3 extends over 13 amino acids. Germline CDR1 and CDR2: SGHVS and FNYEAQ. The part of the CDR3 DNA that was read is TGTGCCAGCGGGACAGTTTCCTACAATGAG. It encodes CASGTVSYNE. The whole CDR3 protein reads CASGTVSYNEQFF.

For this clone: The read falls 3 residues short of the CDR3 end, and the missing part is taken from the germline J gene. The genes are TRBV6-1 and TRBJ1-2, with 8 bases fitting TRBD1. The V gene end was trimmed by 2 bases and the J gene end by 4 bases; junction bases not matched to a gene: 6. The germline V gene encodes CDR1 MNHNS and CDR2 SASEGT. The CDR3 runs 15 residues. The covered CDR3 bases are TGTGCCAGCAGTGAACCGGGACAGGACATCTATGGC. Translating it yields CASSEPGQDIYG. The CDR3 in its entirety is CASSEPGQDIYGYTF.

With respect to this clone: Read sequence stops 3 residues before the CDR3 end, and the germline J gene provides the missing end. This rearrangement joins TRBV7-9 to TRBJ2-7, with a tentative D call TRBD1 (5 bases). Trimming removed 3 bases from V and 5 bases from J, with 11 bases in between. Germline assignment: CDR1 SEHNR and CDR2 FQNEAQ (reference sequence). The CDR3 contains 13 residues. The sequenced CDR3 bases are TGTGCCAGCAGCTTTAGTAGGGGCGACGAG. It specifies CASSFSRGDE. The CDR3 in its entirety is CASSFSRGDEQYF.

Regarding this clone: The read gets to within 3 residues of the CDR3 end, and the germline J gene fills in the rest. V and J are TRBV12-5 and TRBJ2-3; perhaps TRBD1 as D (5 bases). This CDR3 is 13 amino acids long. V was shortened by 7 bases and J by 5 bases, with 13 bases between the two germline ends. Germline lookup yields CDR1 LGHNT and CDR2 FRNRAP. CDR3 DNA, as far as it was read: TGTGCTAGTGCAATCTATAGGGGAGATACG. Protein product: CASAIYRGDT. The CDR3 in full is CASAIYRGDTQYF.

Comments on this clone: The read stops 3 residues short of the end of the CDR3; the missing end is completed from the germline J gene. The V and J genes are TRBV7-8 and TRBJ1-5, with 10 positions matching TRBD1. The CDR3 loop spans 16 amino acids. Germline V lookup: CDR1 SGHVS, CDR2 FQNEAQ. V lost 1 base, J lost 2 bases, and 2 bases stayed unmatched. The sequenced part of the CDR3 DNA is TGTGCCAGCAGCTTAGGGGGGACAGGGGGCAATCAGCCC. Protein product: CASSLGGTGGNQP. The whole CDR3 protein is CASSLGGTGGNQPQHF.

Comments on this clone: Sequencing ends 3 residues short of the CDR3 end; the germline J gene provides the rest. V is TRBV7-9 and J is TRBJ2-5; 15 bases fit TRBD2. Germline V gene sequence: CDR1 SEHNR, CDR2 FQNEAQ (reference sequence). The ends lost 5 bases at V and 5 bases at J; junction bases unmatched: 3. The CDR3 is made up of 15 amino acids. The part of the CDR3 DNA that was read is TGTGCCAGCAGCCCCGGACTAGCGGGAGGGGAGACC. Translating gives CASSPGLAGGET. From start to end, the CDR3 is CASSPGLAGGETQYF.

This chain's CDR3 is CAWRTTGETEAFF. The CDR3 bases that were read are TGTGCCTGGAGAACTACAGGGGAGACTGAA. The V call is TRBV30, the J call TRBJ1-1; 7 positions match TRBD1. Coverage ceases 3 residues before the CDR3 finishes, and the germline J gene fills in the end. This CDR3 region has 13 residues. The germline V gene has CDR1 GTSNPN and CDR2 SVGIG (reference sequence). V lost 3 bases, J lost 5 bases, and 6 bases stayed unmatched.